This passage covers 13 T cell receptor beta chains from one sample sequenced in a study of T-cell reconstitution after alpha-beta-depleted transplantation in children. It was with unique molecular identifiers that the TCRbeta library was prepared. TCRdb ran MiXCR on the PCR reads and lists one entry per CDR3 protein. The sample comprises roughly 490,000 distinct CDR3 sequences, about an eighth of which are singletons, and 14% rests with the top ten. Sequenced here: PBMCs, mostly from graft donor cells, sampled 180 days after TCRalphabeta/CD19-depleted stem cell transplant. The receptor source for this set is a female patient between 2 and 15 years old who had a stem cell transplant for aplastic anemia, so the T cells may come from the graft donor.

The V call is TRBV5-1, the J call TRBJ1-1; 8 positions match TRBD1. CDR1 is SGHRS and CDR2 is YFSETQ in the germline V gene. This CDR3 spans 16 amino acids. The V and J ends lost 3 bases and 1 base, in that order; junction bases with no gene match: 8. The CDR3 coding sequence is TGCGCCAGCAGCTCGCTCAGGACAGGGCGGAACACTGAAGCTTTCTTT. It is translated as CASSSLRTGRNTEAFF.

This clonotype has more than one count but fewer than ten. The rearrangement uses TRBV25-1 and TRBJ2-3; D is perhaps TRBD1 or TRBD2 (5 bases each). Germline V gene data show CDR1 as MGHDK and CDR2 as SYGVNS. The CDR3 spans 15 residues. The V end was cut by 1 base, the J end by 2 bases, with 10 bases between. The chain's CDR3 is CASSESGTPTDTQYF. The CDR3 region has the DNA TGTGCCAGCAGTGAATCTGGGACCCCCACAGATACGCAGTATTTT.

The CDR3 nucleotides are TGTGCCAGCAGCCCGCAGAACAGGGGGTCCCAAGAGACCCAGTACTTC. Protein product: CASSPQNRGSQETQYF. The chain recombines TRBV25-1 with TRBJ2-5; the match to TRBD1 covers 8 bases. CDR1 is MGHDK and CDR2 is SYGVNS in the germline V gene. V trimming: 6 bases; J trimming: 1 base; junction bases outside the gene matches: 10. The CDR3 has 16 amino acids.

This clonotype was seen only a few times. The gene calls are TRBV5-6 and TRBJ1-3; D may be TRBD1 (5 bases). From germline, CDR1 is SGHDT and CDR2 YYEEEE. The CDR3 spans 15 residues. Deletions cut 1 base from V and 3 bases from J, with 11 bases between. CDR3 residues: CASSLLSRVGNTIYF. The CDR3 DNA reads as TGTGCCAGCAGCTTGCTTTCCAGGGTTGGAAACACCATATATTTT.

The sample holds a few counts of this clonotype. The V and J genes are TRBV7-8 and TRBJ2-1; D ambiguous. Between the trimmed V and J ends, which lost 4 bases and 5 bases, there was a span of 6 bases. This CDR3 comprises 12 residues. CDR1 SGHVS and CDR2 FQNEAQ come from the germline V gene. The CDR3 sequence: CASSSRNNEQFF. As DNA, the CDR3 is TGTGCCAGCAGCTCCCGTAACAATGAGCAGTTCTTC.

This clonotype was detected a few times. The V and J genes are TRBV30 and TRBJ1-3; no reliable D call. Germline CDR1 and CDR2: GTSNPN and SVGIG (reference sequence). V was cut by 3 bases and J by 2 bases, with 5 bases left in between. The CDR3 loop spans 12 amino acids. The CDR3 sequence: CAWSFAGNTIYF. The CDR3 nucleotides read TGTGCCTGGAGCTTCGCTGGAAACACCATATATTTT. Drawing the rest from reference TRBV30 and TRBJ1-3, the complete variable domain is SQTIHQWPATLVQPVGSPLSLECTVEGTSNPNLYWYRQAAGRGLQLLFYSVGIGQISSEVPQNLSASRPQDRQFILSSKKLLLSDSGFYLCAWSFAGNTIYFGEGSWLTVV.

This clonotype was found many times. This chain connects TRBV12-3 or TRBV12-4 to TRBJ2-2; no firm D call. CDR3 length: 16 residues. The V end was cut by 1 base, the J end by 0 bases, with 9 bases between. The chain's CDR3 is CASSLDGAANTGELFF. The CDR3 coding sequence is TGTGCCAGCAGTTTAGACGGCGCCGCGAACACCGGGGAGCTGTTTTTT.

The rearrangement links TRBV28 to TRBJ1-4; the D is unclear. V was cut by 7 bases and J by 1 base, with 13 bases left in between. CDR1 is MDHEN, CDR2 SYDVKM, per germline. The CDR3 runs to 15 residues. The CDR3 is CASNRNPETNEKLFF. The CDR3 DNA is TGTGCCAGCAATCGGAACCCCGAAACTAATGAAAAACTGTTTTTT.

The chain combines TRBV7-2 with TRBJ2-1, with TRBD2 identical over 7 bases. The length of the CDR3 is 16 residues. After removal of 4 bases from V and 7 bases from J, the junction contained 13 bases not matched to a gene. Germline V gives CDR1 SGHTA, CDR2 FQGNSA. This CDR3 reads CASSSRLGGGPNEQFF. The CDR3 DNA reads TGTGCCAGCAGCTCCCGACTGGGGGGAGGGCCGAATGAGCAGTTCTTC.

The chain couples TRBV5-4 to TRBJ2-1; 9 bases are shared with TRBD2. Germline CDR1 reads SGHNT; CDR2 reads YYREEE (reference sequence). The V segment lost 0 bases and the J segment 10 bases; nucleotides outside the gene matches: 11. The CDR3 is 16 residues long. The DNA for the CDR3 is TGTGCCAGCAGCTTGGAAGTGAGGCGGGAGGGAGCAGAGCAGTTCTTC. Its translation: CASSLEVRREGAEQFF.

This clonotype has a handful of counts. This chain joins TRBV12-3 or TRBV12-4 and TRBJ2-7, with TRBD1 as a possible D gene (5 bases). The V and J ends lost 5 bases and 2 bases respectively, with 13 bases between them. CDR3 length: 14 amino acids. The CDR3 region has the DNA TGTGCCAGCAGTCATCAGGGTCCTCCCTACGAGCAGTACTTC. Encoded protein: CASSHQGPPYEQYF.

CDR3 coding DNA: TGTGCCAGCAGCGTAGGGCCAGGGTCCCCGTACAAGCAGTACGTC. Translated: CASSVGPGSPYKQYV. The chain has TRBV9 and TRBJ2-7; tentative D call: TRBD1 (5 bases). Trimming took 0 bases from V and 8 from J, leaving 18 bases between them. From germline, CDR1 is SGDLS and CDR2 YYNGEE. The CDR3 is 15 amino acids.

The chain joins TRBV5-1 to TRBJ2-7, with TRBD2 matching 7 bases. The J segment lost 6 bases and the V segment lost 7 bases, leaving 13 bases of the junction unmatched. Germline V CDR1 and CDR2: SGHRS, YFSETQ. This CDR3 has 14 residues. CDR3 sequence: CASSAQTSSVEQYF. In DNA form, the CDR3 reads TGCGCCAGCTCCGCTCAGACTAGCTCGGTCGAGCAGTACTTC.